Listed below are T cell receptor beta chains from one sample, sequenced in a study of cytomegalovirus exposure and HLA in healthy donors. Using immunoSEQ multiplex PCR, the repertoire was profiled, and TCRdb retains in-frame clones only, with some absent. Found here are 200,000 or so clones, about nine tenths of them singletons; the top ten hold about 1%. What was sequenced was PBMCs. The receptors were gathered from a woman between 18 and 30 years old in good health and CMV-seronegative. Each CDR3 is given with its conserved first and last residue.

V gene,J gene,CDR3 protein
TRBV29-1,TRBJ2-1,CSVEVPDRGRIEQFF
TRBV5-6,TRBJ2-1,CASSLRHGLALRNEQFF
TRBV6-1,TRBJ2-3,CASSEDALAWEDTQYF
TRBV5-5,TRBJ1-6,CASTSDNNSPLHF
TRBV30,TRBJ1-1,CAWKNRDSMNTEAFF
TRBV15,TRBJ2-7,CATSRDWGDEQYF
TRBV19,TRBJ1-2,CASSRRASYGYTF
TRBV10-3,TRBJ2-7,CAISVSSGFISYEQYF
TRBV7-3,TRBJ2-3,CASSLGGGADTQYF
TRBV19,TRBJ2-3,CASSILTSGRNIDTQYF
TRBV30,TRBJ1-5,CAWSTGSSNQPQHF
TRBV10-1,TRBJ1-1,CASSESTGGRVTTEAFF
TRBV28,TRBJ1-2,CASSGDRGHVEGYTF
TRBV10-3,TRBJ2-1,CAISPGLAGFQQFF
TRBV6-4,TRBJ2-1,CASSDSGGPYNEQFF
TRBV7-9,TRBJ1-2,CASSPSGGNYGYTF
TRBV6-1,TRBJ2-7,CASSERGQGYEQYF
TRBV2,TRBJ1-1,CASTTGEGMNTEAFF
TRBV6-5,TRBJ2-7,CASSRDSYYEQYF
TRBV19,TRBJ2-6,CASSIGGRVSGANVLTF
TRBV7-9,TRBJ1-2,CASSLADRGAYGYTF
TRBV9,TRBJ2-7,CASSVVPAGPYEQYF
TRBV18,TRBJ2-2,CASSPLPGNTGELFF
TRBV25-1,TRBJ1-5,CASSPATGGKPQHF
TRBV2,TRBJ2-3,CASGDYGTDTQYF
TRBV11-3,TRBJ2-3,CASSFSPPSLDRSTDTQYF
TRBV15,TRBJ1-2,CATSSDRDKRDYGYTF
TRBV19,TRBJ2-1,CASRANNEQFF
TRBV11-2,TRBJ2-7,CASQNSRRTSSYEQYF
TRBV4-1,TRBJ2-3,CASSLTGAAEADTQYF
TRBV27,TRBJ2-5,CATGRQGPGQYQETQYF
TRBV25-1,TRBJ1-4,CASSGPGEKLFF
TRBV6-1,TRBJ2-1,CASSGDRAYNEQFF
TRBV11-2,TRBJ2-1,CASSLERVGGEQFF
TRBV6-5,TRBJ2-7,CASSPNSDRRYF